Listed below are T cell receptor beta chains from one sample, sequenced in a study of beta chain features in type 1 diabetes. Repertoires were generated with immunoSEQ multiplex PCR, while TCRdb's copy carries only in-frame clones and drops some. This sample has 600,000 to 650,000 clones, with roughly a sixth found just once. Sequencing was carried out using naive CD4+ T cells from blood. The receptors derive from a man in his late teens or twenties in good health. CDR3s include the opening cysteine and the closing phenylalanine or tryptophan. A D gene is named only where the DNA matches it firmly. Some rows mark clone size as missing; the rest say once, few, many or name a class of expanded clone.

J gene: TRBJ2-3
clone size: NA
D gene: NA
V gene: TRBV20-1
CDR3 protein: CSARKDTQYF
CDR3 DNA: TGCAGTGCTAGAAAAGATACGCAGTATTTT

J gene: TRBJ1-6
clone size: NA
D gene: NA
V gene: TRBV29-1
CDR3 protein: CSVAAGPNSPLHF
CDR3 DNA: TGCAGCGTTGCGGCAGGGCCGAATTCACCCCTCCACTTT

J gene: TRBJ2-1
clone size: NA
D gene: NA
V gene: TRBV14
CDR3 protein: CASGLRTLPGSEQFF
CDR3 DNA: TGTGCCAGCGGCCTGAGGACTCTCCCAGGGTCAGAGCAGTTCTTC

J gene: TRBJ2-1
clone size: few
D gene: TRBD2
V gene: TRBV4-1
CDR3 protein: CASSPGAVYGRTGNEQFF
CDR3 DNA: TGCGCCAGCAGTCCTGGAGCGGTCTACGGGAGGACTGGCAATGAGCAGTTCTTC

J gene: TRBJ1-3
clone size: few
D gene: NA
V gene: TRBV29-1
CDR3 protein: CSVEGRGKGNTIYF
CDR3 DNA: TGCAGCGTTGAAGGCCGCGGGAAAGGAAACACCATATATTTT

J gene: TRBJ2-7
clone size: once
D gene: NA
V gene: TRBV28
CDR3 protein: CASSTRHSGKTYEQYF
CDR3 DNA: TGTGCCAGCAGCACCAGACATAGCGGAAAAACCTACGAGCAGTACTTC

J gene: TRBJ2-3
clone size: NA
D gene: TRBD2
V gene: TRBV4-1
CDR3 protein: CASSQRPGLVTDTQYF
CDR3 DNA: TGCGCCAGCAGCCAACGACCTGGACTAGTCACAGATACGCAGTATTTT

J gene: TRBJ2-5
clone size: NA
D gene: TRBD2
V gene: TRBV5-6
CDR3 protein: CASSLPRTSGNSEETQYF
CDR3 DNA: TGTGCCAGCAGCTTGCCCCGGACTAGCGGGAACTCTGAAGAGACCCAGTACTTC

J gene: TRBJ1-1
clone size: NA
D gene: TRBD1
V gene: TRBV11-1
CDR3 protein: CASSFPKGGADEAFF
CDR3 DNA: TGTGCCAGCAGCTTCCCCAAAGGGGGCGCGGATGAAGCTTTCTTT

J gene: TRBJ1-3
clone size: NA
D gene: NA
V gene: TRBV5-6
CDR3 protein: CASSSSDYIGGNTIYF
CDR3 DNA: TGTGCCAGCAGCTCCTCAGACTACATAGGTGGAAACACCATATATTTT

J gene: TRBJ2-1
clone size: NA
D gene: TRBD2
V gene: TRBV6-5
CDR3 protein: CASSRDFAGGNEQFF
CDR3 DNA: TGTGCCAGCAGTAGGGACTTCGCGGGGGGCAATGAGCAGTTCTTC

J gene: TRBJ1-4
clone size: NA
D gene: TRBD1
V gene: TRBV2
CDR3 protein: CASRADRAGNEKLFF
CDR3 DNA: TGTGCCAGCAGGGCGGACAGGGCGGGTAATGAAAAACTGTTTTTT

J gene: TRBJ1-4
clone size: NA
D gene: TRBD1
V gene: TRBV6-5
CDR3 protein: CASREQGLGEKLFF
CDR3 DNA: TGTGCCAGCAGGGAACAGGGGTTGGGTGAAAAACTGTTTTTT

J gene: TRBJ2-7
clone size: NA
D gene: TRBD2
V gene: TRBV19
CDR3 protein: CASSRTSGTYEQYF
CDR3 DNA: TGTGCCAGCTCCAGGACTAGCGGTACCTACGAGCAGTACTTC

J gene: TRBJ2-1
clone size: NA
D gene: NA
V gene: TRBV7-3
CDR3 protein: CASSPTRVSSYNEQFF
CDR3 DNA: TGTGCCAGCAGCCCGACGAGAGTTAGCTCCTACAATGAGCAGTTCTTC

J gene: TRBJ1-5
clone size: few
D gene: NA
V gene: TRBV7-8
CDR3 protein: CASSLVGNQPQHF
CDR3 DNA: TGTGCCAGCAGCCTGGTGGGCAATCAGCCCCAGCATTTT

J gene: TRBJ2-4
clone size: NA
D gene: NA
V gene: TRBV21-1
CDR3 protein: CASSKPRRGGIIQYF
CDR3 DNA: TGTGCCAGCAGCAAACCGCGGAGGGGTGGAATCATTCAGTACTTC

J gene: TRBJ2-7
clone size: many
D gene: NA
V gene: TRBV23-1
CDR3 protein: CASNLPPGGRHEQYF
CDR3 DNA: TGCGCCAGCAACCTGCCTCCCGGGGGAAGACACGAGCAGTACTTC

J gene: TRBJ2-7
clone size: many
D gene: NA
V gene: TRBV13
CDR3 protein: CASSSFYEQYF
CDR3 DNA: TGTGCCAGCAGCTCGTTCTACGAGCAGTACTTC

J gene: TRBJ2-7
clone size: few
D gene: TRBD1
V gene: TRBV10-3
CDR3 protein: CAISAFRTGYSYEQYF
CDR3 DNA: TGTGCCATCAGTGCCTTCCGGACAGGATACTCCTACGAGCAGTACTTC

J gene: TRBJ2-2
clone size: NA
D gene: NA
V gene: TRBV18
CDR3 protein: CASSPDNPAKTGELFF
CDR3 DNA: TGTGCCAGCTCACCAGATAATCCCGCAAAGACCGGGGAGCTGTTTTTT

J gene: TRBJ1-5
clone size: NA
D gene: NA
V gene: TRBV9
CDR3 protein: CASSVDGQGGQPQHF
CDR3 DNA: TGTGCCAGCAGCGTAGATGGTCAGGGAGGCCAGCCCCAGCATTTT

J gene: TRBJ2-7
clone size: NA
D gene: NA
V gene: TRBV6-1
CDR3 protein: CASSEVAVAGLTYEQYF
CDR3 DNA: TGTGCCAGCAGTGAAGTGGCTGTGGCAGGCCTGACCTACGAGCAGTACTTC

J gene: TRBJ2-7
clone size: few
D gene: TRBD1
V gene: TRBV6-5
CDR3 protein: CASTQYRGPFYEQYF
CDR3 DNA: TGTGCCAGCACCCAATACAGGGGGCCATTCTACGAGCAGTACTTC

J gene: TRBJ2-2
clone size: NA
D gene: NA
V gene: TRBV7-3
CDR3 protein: CASSPKNTGELFF
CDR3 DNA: TGTGCCAGCAGCCCGAAGAACACCGGGGAGCTGTTTTTT

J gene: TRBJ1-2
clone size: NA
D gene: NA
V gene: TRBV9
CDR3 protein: CASSVRENYGYTF
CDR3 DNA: TGTGCCAGCAGCGTAAGAGAAAACTATGGCTACACCTTC

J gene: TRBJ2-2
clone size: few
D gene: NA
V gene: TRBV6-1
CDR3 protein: CASSEAGLNTGELFF
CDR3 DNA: TGTGCCAGCAGTGAAGCGGGGCTGAACACCGGGGAGCTGTTTTTT

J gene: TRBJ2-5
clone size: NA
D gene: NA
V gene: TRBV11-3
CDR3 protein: CASSSPPGQRQETQYF
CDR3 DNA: TGTGCCAGCAGCTCACCTCCGGGACAACGCCAAGAGACCCAGTACTTC

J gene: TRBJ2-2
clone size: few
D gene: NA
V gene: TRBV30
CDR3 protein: CAWSVGGTKAGELFF
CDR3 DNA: TGTGCCTGGAGCGTAGGCGGCACTAAGGCCGGGGAGCTGTTTTTT

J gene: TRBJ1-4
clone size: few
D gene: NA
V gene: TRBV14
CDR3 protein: CASSQGGHLNEKLFF
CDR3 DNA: TGTGCCAGCAGCCAGGGGGGACACTTGAATGAAAAACTGTTTTTT

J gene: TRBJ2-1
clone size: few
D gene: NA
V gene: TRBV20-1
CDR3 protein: CSARLYNEQFF
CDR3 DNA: TGCAGTGCTAGACTCTACAATGAGCAGTTCTTC

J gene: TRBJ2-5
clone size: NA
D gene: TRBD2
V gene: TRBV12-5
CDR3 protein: CASGRGLAGGQETQYF
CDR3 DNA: TGTGCTAGTGGCAGGGGACTAGCGGGGGGCCAAGAGACCCAGTACTTC

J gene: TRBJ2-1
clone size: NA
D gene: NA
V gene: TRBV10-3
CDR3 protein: CATLPAGTYNEQFF
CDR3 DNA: TGTGCCACCCTACCCGCAGGGACCTACAATGAGCAGTTCTTC

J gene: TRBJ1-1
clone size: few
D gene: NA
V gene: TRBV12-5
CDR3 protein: CASGPGTEAFF
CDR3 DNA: TGTGCTAGTGGGCCAGGGACCGAAGCTTTCTTT

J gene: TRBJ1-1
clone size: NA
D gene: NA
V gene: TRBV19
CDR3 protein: CASIPAQNTEAFF
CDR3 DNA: TGTGCCAGTATCCCTGCTCAGAACACTGAAGCTTTCTTT

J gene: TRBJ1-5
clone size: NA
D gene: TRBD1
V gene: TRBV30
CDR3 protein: CAWSGRGYNQPQHF
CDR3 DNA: TGTGCCTGGAGTGGCAGGGGGTACAATCAGCCCCAGCATTTT

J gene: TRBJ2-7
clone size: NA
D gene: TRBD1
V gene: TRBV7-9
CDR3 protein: CASSNSLGQGSYEQYF
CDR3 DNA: TGTGCCAGCAGCAACTCCCTCGGACAGGGCTCCTACGAGCAGTACTTC

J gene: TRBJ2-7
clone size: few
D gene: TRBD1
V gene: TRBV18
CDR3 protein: CASSPVQGAYEQYF
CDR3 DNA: TGTGCCAGCTCACCGGTCCAGGGGGCTTACGAGCAGTACTTC

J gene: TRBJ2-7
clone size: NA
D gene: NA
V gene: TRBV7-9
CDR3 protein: CASSPMDGGRSEQYF
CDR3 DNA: TGTGCCAGCAGCCCCATGGACGGGGGAAGGAGCGAGCAGTACTTC

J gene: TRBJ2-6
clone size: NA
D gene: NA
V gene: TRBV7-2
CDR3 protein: CASSLTGPGANVLTF
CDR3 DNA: TGTGCCAGCAGCTTAACAGGGCCTGGGGCCAACGTCCTGACTTTC

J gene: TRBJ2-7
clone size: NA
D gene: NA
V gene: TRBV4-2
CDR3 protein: CASSQVGIYEQYF
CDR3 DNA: TGTGCCAGCAGCCAAGTCGGGATCTACGAGCAGTACTTC

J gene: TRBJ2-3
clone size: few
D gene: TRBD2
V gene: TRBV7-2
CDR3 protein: CASSAQTGTRGDTQYF
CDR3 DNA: TGTGCCAGCAGCGCCCAAACCGGGACTAGGGGCGATACGCAGTATTTT

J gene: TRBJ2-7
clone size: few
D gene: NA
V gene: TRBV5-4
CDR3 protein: CASSSNDFYEQYF
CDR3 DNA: TGTGCCAGCAGTTCAAATGACTTCTACGAGCAGTACTTC

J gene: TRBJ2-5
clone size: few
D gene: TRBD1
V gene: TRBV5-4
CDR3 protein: CASSRDRSLQETQYF
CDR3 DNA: TGTGCCAGCAGTCGGGACAGGTCACTCCAAGAGACCCAGTACTTC

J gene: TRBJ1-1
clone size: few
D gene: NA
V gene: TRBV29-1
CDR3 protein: CSVWGGGEAFF
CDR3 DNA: TGCAGCGTTTGGGGTGGGGGTGAAGCTTTCTTT

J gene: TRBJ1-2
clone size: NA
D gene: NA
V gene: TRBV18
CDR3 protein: CASSPQSVGDGYTF
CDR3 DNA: TGTGCCAGCTCACCCCAGTCAGTGGGGGACGGCTACACCTTC

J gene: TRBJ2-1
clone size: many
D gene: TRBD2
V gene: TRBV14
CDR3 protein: CASSQGAWSSGRNEQFF
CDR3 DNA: TGTGCCAGCAGCCAAGGGGCCTGGTCTAGCGGGAGGAATGAGCAGTTCTTC

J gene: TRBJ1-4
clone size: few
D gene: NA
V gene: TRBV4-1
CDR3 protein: CASSQVEVVEKLFF
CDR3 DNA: TGCGCCAGCAGCCAAGTAGAGGTCGTGGAAAAACTGTTTTTT

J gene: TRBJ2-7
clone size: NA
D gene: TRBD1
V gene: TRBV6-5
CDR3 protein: CASTRGQLSYEQYF
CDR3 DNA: TGTGCCAGCACCAGGGGACAGTTATCCTACGAGCAGTACTTC

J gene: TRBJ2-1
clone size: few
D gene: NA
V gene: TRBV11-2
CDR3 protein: CASSLDGPSYNEQFF
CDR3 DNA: TGTGCCAGCAGCTTAGACGGGCCCTCCTACAATGAGCAGTTCTTC

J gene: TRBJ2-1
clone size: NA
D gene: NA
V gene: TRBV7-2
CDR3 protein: CASSLEQRLHNEQFF
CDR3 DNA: TGTGCCAGCAGCTTAGAACAGCGGCTCCACAATGAGCAGTTCTTC